This TCR beta chain was identified in a study of T cells after somatic rescue of genetic block. CDR1 and CDR2 from the germline V gene are SGHDT and YYEEEE. With V trimmed by 0 bases and J by 1 base, 2 bases remained unmatched. The CDR3 spans 16 residues. Using immunoSEQ multiplex PCR, the repertoire was profiled, and TCRdb retains in-frame clones only, with some absent. The table shows tens of thousands of clones, with about 87% occurring only once. The clonotype originates from a woman aged 18-29 years. J is TRBJ2-5 and V is TRBV5-6; TRBD2 matches 11 bases. The sequenced material came from peripheral blood mononuclear cells (PBMCs). CDR3 sequence: CASSLGLAGLQETQYF. In nucleotides, the CDR3 is TGTGCCAGCAGCTTGGGACTAGCGGGACTCCAAGAGACCCAGTACTTC.